This T cell receptor beta chain was retrieved from a study of T cell repertoires in cytomegalovirus infection (dated by TCRdb to between 2018 and 2021). Regarding the complete study: The HLA type of each donor mattered for the analysis, because public TCR beta signatures pointed to carriage of CMV infection along with the matching HLA type. The investigation overall reported the following: Cumulative frequency of public TCR beta family members discriminated carriers of CMV infection plus the relevant HLA type in this cohort and an independent roughly 350-donor cohort. In the ex vivo response, HLA-C-restricted CMV-specific TCR beta clonotypes were dominant, and in two of eight donors the single most frequent clonotype came from this HLA-C-restricted group.

A word on this clonotype: Its antigen remains unidentified. One base away there is no much larger clone; base qualities are not given.

The listed sequencing device is Illumina HiSeq 1500. The public reads were quality trimmed at Q25 with fastp and then assembled into clones with MiXCR by TCRdb, keeping productive beta chains. CDR3 protein duplicates are merged, each entry listing the most common genes and DNA. Recorded for this sample are roughly 230,000 distinct CDR3 sequences; roughly 22% of them occurred a single time. The ten largest account for 18% of the sample. Inclusive of the bounding cysteine and phenylalanine, the CDR3 is 11 residues long. Just the 33-base CDR3 DNA is kept, in frame starting at base 1. Trimming leaves V shorter by 7 bases and J shorter by 8 bases, with the junction holding 3 bases beyond the gene matches.

This receptor was taken from a human donor in good health (CMV status not recorded). Some clones in this sample may be carry-over from other donors' samples. The receptor chain draws on TRBV12-3 or TRBV12-4 and TRBJ1-1; 8 bases in the middle match TRBD1. The sample consisted of CD8+ T cells from PBMCs. CDR3 loop: CASTSGGEAFF. DNA sequence: TGTGCCAGCACGTCAGGGGGCGAAGCTTTCTTT.